Below, 29 T cell receptor beta chains from the same sample are listed, as sequenced in a study of T cell responses to AZD1222 COVID-19 vaccine. Sequenced by immunoSEQ multiplex PCR; TCRdb stores in-frame clones only, minus some. The data hold 120,000 or so clones, with 75% to 90% observed a single time. This specimen was peripheral blood, taken on day 0 of MenACWY control vaccination. The receptor source for this set is an adult in good health.

The genes are TRBV11-2 and TRBJ2-5; TRBD1 matches 9 bases. The V gene end was trimmed by 5 bases and the J gene end by 2 bases; junction bases not matched to a gene: 12. The germline V gene encodes CDR1 SGHAT and CDR2 FQNNGV. There are 17 residues in the CDR3. CDR3 region: CASSPNEGQGNQETQYF. The CDR3, as DNA: TGTGCCAGCAGCCCGAACGAGGGACAGGGCAATCAAGAGACCCAGTACTTC.

The chain joins TRBV7-2 to TRBJ1-3; D perhaps matches TRBD1 (5 bases). The ends were cut back, 5 bases at V and 3 bases at J, with 14 bases in the middle. CDR1 is SGHTA, CDR2 FQGNSA, per germline. The CDR3 is made up of 15 amino acids. The CDR3 reads CASSPEGRVGNTIYF. CDR3 nucleotide sequence: TGTGCCAGCAGCCCCGAGGGGCGCGTTGGAAACACCATATATTTT.

This chain joins TRBV5-6 and TRBJ1-2, with TRBD1 as a possible D gene (5 bases). Germline V CDR1 and CDR2: SGHDT, YYEEEE. The CDR3 consists of 15 residues. Trimming left V 3 bases short and J 8 bases short, with 20 bases between. CDR3 sequence (DNA): TGTGCCAGCAGCTCCAAGAGAGGACGGGACGGGGGCTACACCTTC. As protein: CASSSKRGRDGGYTF.

The gene calls are TRBV5-4 and TRBJ2-5, with 10 nucleotides matching TRBD2. After removal of 1 base from V and 5 bases from J, the junction contained 11 bases not matched to a gene. Germline V gene lookup returns CDR1 SGHNT and CDR2 YYREEE (reference sequence). The CDR3 is 17 residues long. The chain's CDR3 is CASSLPGLAGVWETQYF. The CDR3 coding sequence is TGTGCCAGCAGCTTGCCGGGTCTAGCGGGAGTTTGGGAGACCCAGTACTTC.

V and J are TRBV5-4 and TRBJ1-4; D is ambiguous. The CDR3 is 14 amino acids. V lost 4 bases, J lost 0 bases, and 7 bases lay in between. CDR1 and CDR2 from the germline V gene are SGHNT and YYREEE (reference sequence). CDR3 amino acids: CASSGSATNEKLFF. For the CDR3, the DNA is TGTGCCAGCAGCGGCTCAGCAACTAATGAAAAACTGTTTTTT.

The chain uses TRBV7-3 and TRBJ1-1; TRBD1 aligns across 8 bases. V was clipped by 4 bases and J by 2 bases; unmatched bases: 9. The CDR3 loop spans 16 amino acids. The germline gives CDR1 SGHTA, CDR2 FQGTGA. In nucleotides, the CDR3 is TGTGCCAGCAGCTCCAGTCCCGGGACAGGAAACACTGAAGCTTTCTTT. This encodes CASSSSPGTGNTEAFF.

The chain joins TRBV7-8 to TRBJ1-5, with TRBD1 as a possible D gene (5 bases). Trimming pared 1 base from V and 3 bases from J, leaving 16 bases between. This CDR3 region has 17 residues. The germline CDR1 and CDR2 sequences are SGHVS and FQNEAQ. In DNA form, the CDR3 reads TGTGCCAGCAGCTTAGTAGCAGCAGGGTTAAACAATCAGCCCCAGCATTTT. Translation gives CASSLVAAGLNNQPQHF. Full variable domain (missing parts from reference TRBV7-8 and TRBJ1-5): GAGVSQSPRYKVAKRGQDVALRCDPISGHVSLFWYQQALGQGPEFLTYFQNEAQLDKSGLPSDRFFAERPEGSVSTLKIQRTQQEDSAVYLCASSLVAAGLNNQPQHFGDGTRLSIL.

J is TRBJ2-2 and V is TRBV10-1; 13 bases fit TRBD2. V shed 4 bases, J shed 4 bases, and the junction held 3 bases outside the gene matches. This CDR3 is built from 16 residues. CDR1 is WNHNN and CDR2 is SYGVQD in the germline V gene (reference sequence). CDR3 sequence: CASSGTSGSLTGELFF. CDR3 bases: TGCGCCAGCAGTGGGACTAGCGGGAGTCTCACCGGGGAGCTGTTTTTT.

V gene TRBV19 combines with J gene TRBJ2-1; D unresolved. There are 15 residues in the CDR3. V lost 2 bases to trimming and J lost 0 bases, with 8 bases between them. In germline, CDR1 is LNHDA, CDR2 SQIVND (reference sequence). The DNA of the CDR3 is TGTGCCAGTAGTATATACTCAACCTCCTACAATGAGCAGTTCTTC. Translating it yields CASSIYSTSYNEQFF.

As DNA, the CDR3 is TGTGCCAGCAGTTTCGTTTGGGGACAGGGGGAGACCCAGTACTTC. As protein: CASSFVWGQGETQYF. This rearrangement joins TRBV6-6 to TRBJ2-5; 10 bases map to TRBD1. CDR1 and CDR2 (germline): MNHNY, SVGAGI (reference sequence). J gave up 5 bases and V 4 bases, and 7 bases lay outside the gene matches. This CDR3 region has 15 residues.

This clone has a handful of counts. The chain employs TRBV30 and TRBJ2-7; 9 bases agree with TRBD1. This CDR3 is built from 13 residues. Germline V CDR1 and CDR2: GTSNPN, SVGIG (reference sequence). Trimming removed 5 bases from V and 2 bases from J; junction bases left unmatched: 4. Written as DNA, the CDR3 is TGTGCCTGGGCACAGGGGGCGGCCTACGAGCAGTACTTC. This sequence encodes CAWAQGAAYEQYF. Full variable domain (missing parts from reference TRBV30 and TRBJ2-7): SQTIHQWPATLVQPVGSPLSLECTVEGTSNPNLYWYRQAAGRGLQLLFYSVGIGQISSEVPQNLSASRPQDRQFILSSKKLLLSDSGFYLCAWAQGAAYEQYFGPGTRLTVT.

The rearrangement links TRBV3-1 (or the pseudogene TRBV3-2) to TRBJ2-3; D might be TRBD2 (6 bases). The germline CDR1 and CDR2 sequences are LGHDT and YNNKEL (reference sequence). V was shortened by 3 bases and J by 0 bases, with 13 bases between the two germline ends. This CDR3 region has 16 residues. CDR3 region: CASSQMEGGSTDTQYF. CDR3 sequence (DNA): TGTGCCAGCAGCCAGATGGAGGGTGGGAGCACAGATACGCAGTATTTT.

This clone occurred once. The rearrangement joins TRBV6-2 or TRBV6-3 to TRBJ1-5; TRBD1 is a possible D gene (5 bases). The germline V gene has CDR1 MNHEY and CDR2 SVGEGT. Trimming removed 2 bases from V and 4 bases from J, with 6 bases in between. CDR3 length equals 13 residues. The CDR3: CASSYGGNQPQHF. The CDR3 DNA sequence: TGTGCCAGCAGTTACGGGGGGAATCAGCCCCAGCATTTT.

Details on this clone: One end of the junction varies from germline; a read error may be responsible. This chain uses TRBV2 with TRBJ2-3; perhaps D is TRBD1 or TRBD2 (6 bases each). The CDR3 spans 14 residues. Germline V lookup: CDR1 SNHLY, CDR2 FYNNEI. CDR3 region: CASREGGSTDTQYF. DNA for the CDR3: TGTGCCAGCAGGGAAGGGGGGAGCACAGATACGCAGTATTTT.

This clone is a singleton in its sample. The chain employs TRBV12-3 or TRBV12-4 and TRBJ2-3, with TRBD2 matching 8 bases. CDR3 length equals 13 residues. J lost 10 bases, V lost 1 base, and 4 bases had no gene match. The CDR3 reads CASSLGTSTAQYF. For the CDR3, the DNA is TGTGCCAGCAGTTTAGGGACTAGCACTGCGCAGTATTTT.

V gene TRBV5-4 combines with J gene TRBJ2-7, with D tentatively TRBD1 (6 bases). Germline V gene lookup returns CDR1 SGHNT and CDR2 YYREEE (reference sequence). Trimming removed 3 bases from V and 0 bases from J, with 10 bases in between. The CDR3 contains 14 residues. The CDR3 coding sequence is TGTGCCAGCAGCTCCCCAGGGGACTCCTACGAGCAGTACTTC. Residues: CASSSPGDSYEQYF.

This chain uses TRBV5-4 with TRBJ2-2; the D is unclear. In germline, CDR1 is SGHNT, CDR2 YYREEE (reference sequence). The CDR3 is 16 amino acids. The V end lost 5 bases, the J end lost 6 bases, and 20 bases lay between the germline ends. The CDR3 DNA sequence: TGTGCCAGCAGAGACCAATTGGGGATGAGCTCCGGGGAGCTGTTTTTT. Protein: CASRDQLGMSSGELFF. Drawing the rest from reference TRBV5-4 and TRBJ2-2, the complete variable domain is ETGVTQSPTHLIKTRGQQVTLRCSSQSGHNTVSWYQQALGQGPQFIFQYYREEENGRGNFPPRFSGLQFPNYSSELNVNALELDDSALYLCASRDQLGMSSGELFFGEGSRLTVL.

The chain links TRBV27 to TRBJ1-1; no clear D. The ends were cut back, 4 bases at V and 0 bases at J, with 27 bases in the middle. The CDR3 runs to 20 residues. From germline, CDR1 is MNHEY and CDR2 SMNVEV (reference sequence). The CDR3 DNA sequence: TGTGCCAGCAGTTCCGAGCCTATCAGACTCTGGAGTATCATGAACACTGAAGCTTTCTTT. As protein: CASSSEPIRLWSIMNTEAFF.

The chain has TRBV5-4 and TRBJ2-2; 8 bases match TRBD2. The CDR3 covers 16 residues. CDR1 SGHNT and CDR2 YYREEE come from the germline V gene (reference sequence). The V gene end was trimmed by 1 base and the J gene end by 5 bases; junction bases not matched to a gene: 7. The CDR3 nucleotides read TGTGCCAGCAGCTTGTCGAGCGGGAGTCGTACCGGGGAGCTGTTTTTT. It yields the protein CASSLSSGSRTGELFF.

The rearrangement links TRBV7-9 to TRBJ2-3; the match to TRBD2 covers 7 bases. The J segment lost 4 bases and the V segment lost 7 bases, leaving 8 bases of the junction unmatched. Germline lookup yields CDR1 SEHNR and CDR2 FQNEAQ (reference sequence). This CDR3 is built from 14 residues. The DNA of the CDR3 is TGTGCCAGCAAGGGGAGGGTATCGTCAGATACGCAGTATTTT. Residues: CASKGRVSSDTQYF. Combining the CDR3 with reference TRBV7-9 and TRBJ2-3 gives the whole variable domain DTGVSQNPRHKITKRGQNVTFRCDPISEHNRLYWYRQTLGQGPEFLTYFQNEAQLEKSRLLSDRFSAERPKGSFSTLEIQRTEQGDSAMYLCASKGRVSSDTQYFGPGTRLTVL.

The chain couples TRBV28 to TRBJ2-1; 13 positions match TRBD2. The CDR3 is 17 residues long. Looked up from germline, CDR1 is MDHEN and CDR2 is SYDVKM. V shed 2 bases, J shed 8 bases, and the junction held 9 bases outside the gene matches. The CDR3 loop is CASSLRQLAGGVYEQFF. The CDR3 DNA follows: TGTGCCAGCAGTTTACGCCAACTAGCGGGAGGGGTTTATGAGCAGTTCTTC.

V and J are TRBV18 and TRBJ1-1; D is undetermined. Trimming stripped 3 bases from V and 8 bases from J, with 16 bases between. Germline loops: CDR1 KGHSH, CDR2 LQKENI. The CDR3 covers 14 residues. CDR3 sequence (DNA): TGTGCCAGCTCACCGCCGGGAGGACTTGCCGAAGCTTTCTTT. Translated, it gives CASSPPGGLAEAFF.

The rearrangement uses TRBV6-1 and TRBJ1-5, with no clear D. Trimming took 3 bases from V and 7 from J, leaving 13 bases between them. CDR1 MNHNS and CDR2 SASEGT come from the germline V gene. The CDR3 runs 14 residues. The CDR3 loop reads CASSDGEQQQPQHF. Written as DNA, the CDR3 is TGTGCCAGCAGTGATGGGGAACAACAACAGCCCCAGCATTTT.

This chain uses TRBV6-5 with TRBJ2-7; D is tentatively TRBD1 or TRBD2 (5 bases each). Germline CDR1 is MNHEY and CDR2 is SVGAGI. The CDR3 runs 15 residues. The V gene lost 0 bases and the J gene lost 0 bases, with 9 bases spanning the gap. The DNA of the CDR3 is TGTGCCAGCAGTTACTCCCGGGACGGCTCCTACGAGCAGTACTTC. Amino acid sequence: CASSYSRDGSYEQYF.

The chain links TRBV4-3 to TRBJ2-7, with D possibly being TRBD1 or TRBD2 (5 bases each). Germline V CDR1 and CDR2: LGHNA, YSLEER. The CDR3 covers 14 residues. The germline V and J ends were trimmed by 1 base and 3 bases, with 10 bases remaining between them. For the CDR3, the DNA is TGCGCCAGCAGCCAAGGTTGGGGGAACTACGAGCAGTACTTC. This gives the protein CASSQGWGNYEQYF.

The rearrangement joins TRBV2 to TRBJ2-5, with a weak D call TRBD2 (6 bases). The CDR3 is made up of 16 amino acids. Deletions cut 7 bases from V and 2 bases from J, with 20 bases between. Germline CDR1 is SNHLY and CDR2 is FYNNEI. The CDR3 nucleotides read TGTGCCAGCAACCAGGGAGAGGGAGGCGTTCAAGAGACCCAGTACTTC. It encodes CASNQGEGGVQETQYF. The full variable domain, rest sourced from reference TRBV2 and TRBJ2-5, is EPEVTQTPSHQVTQMGQEVILRCVPISNHLYFYWYRQILGQKVEFLVSFYNNEISEKSEIFDDQFSVERPDGSNFTLKIRSTKLEDSAMYFCASNQGEGGVQETQYFGPGTRLLVL.

This chain uses TRBV27 with TRBJ2-2, with 9 bases matching TRBD2. The CDR3 runs to 16 residues. In germline, CDR1 is MNHEY, CDR2 SMNVEV (reference sequence). Trimming at V came to 6 bases and at J to 0 bases, leaving 5 bases not matched to a gene. The CDR3 DNA reads TGTGCCAGCAGGGGGACTAGCCTCACGAACACCGGGGAGCTGTTTTTT. It encodes CASRGTSLTNTGELFF.

Concerning this clone itself: This specimen includes other DNA sequences encoding the same CDR3. The chain recombines TRBV19 with TRBJ2-2; D gene unclear. CDR1 and CDR2 (germline): LNHDA, SQIVND (reference sequence). V was cut by 6 bases and J by 4 bases, with 15 bases left in between. This CDR3 is 15 amino acids long. The CDR3 is CASSINTGGTGELFF. The CDR3 DNA reads TGTGCCAGTAGCATAAATACCGGCGGCACCGGGGAGCTGTTTTTT.

The chain employs TRBV6-4 and TRBJ2-2; 13 bases map to TRBD2. V was pared by 6 bases and J by 6 bases, with 7 bases of the junction left unmatched. The germline V gene has CDR1 MRHNA and CDR2 SNTAGT. The CDR3 is made up of 16 amino acids. CDR3 coding DNA: TGTGCCAGCAGGGGGACTAGCGGGATAACGGCCGGGGAGCTGTTTTTT. Its protein product is CASRGTSGITAGELFF.